This T cell receptor beta chain was recorded in a study of T cell changes during pregnancy in multiple sclerosis. The repertoire was sequenced with immunoSEQ multiplex PCR; TCRdb's copy has only in-frame clones and lacks some. This table has tens of thousands of clones, approximately 91% appearing once. CDR1 and CDR2 from the germline V gene are SNHLY and FYNNEI. The CDR3 spans 15 residues. V shed 7 bases, J shed 5 bases, and the junction held 10 bases outside the gene matches. This material consisted of CD8+ T cells from peripheral blood mononuclear cells, taken after pregnancy. J is TRBJ1-2 and V is TRBV2, with TRBD1 identical over 10 bases. The clonotype originates from a female donor with multiple sclerosis, enrolled in a pregnancy study. The DNA of the CDR3 is TGTGCCAGCACCGGAGGGACAGGGGTCGGTTATGGCTACACCTTC. Translated: CASTGGTGVGYGYTF.